This T cell receptor beta chain was captured in a study of blood T cell repertoires in COVID-19. Study summary: The origin of the acute and convalescent COVID-19 samples was the United States, Italy and Spain.

This CDR3 is built from 13 residues. The ends lost 1 base at V and 10 bases at J; junction bases unmatched: 4. Germline V gives CDR1 SNHLY, CDR2 FYNNEI. Sequencing used immunoSEQ multiplex PCR; TCRdb keeps in-frame clones, though not all of them. This repertoire shows under 95,000 clones, approximately 89% found once; its top ten account for under 8%. The genes are TRBV2 and TRBJ2-1, with 7 positions matching TRBD1. The TCR sequence derives from a human donor with acute or convalescent COVID-19. The donor label of this sample is uncertain. Material for sequencing was peripheral blood. In DNA form, the CDR3 reads TGTGCCAGCAGTGAAGAAGGGACAGTCGAGCAGTTCTTC. The encoded protein is CASSEEGTVEQFF.